This T cell receptor beta chain was profiled in a study of T cell clonality in common variable immunodeficiency. Findings of the study overall: In common variable immunodeficiency, TCR beta chains reportedly carried fewer deletions and N-nucleotide insertions.

The CDR3 consists of 14 residues. The junction had 2 bases not matched to a gene; V was cut back by 3 bases and J by 1 base. Germline values: CDR1 LNHDA, CDR2 SQIVND (reference sequence). The repertoire was sequenced with immunoSEQ multiplex PCR; TCRdb's copy has only in-frame clones and lacks some. Singletons are absent from the sample, which has 25,000 to 30,000 clones. A remark on this clone: The antigen is not known. The CDR3 extends 3 residues past the end of the read, so its final part is completed from the germline J gene. The sample contains more than one DNA sequence encoding this CDR3.

Sequenced input: peripheral blood mononuclear cells. The sequence was obtained from a human donor with common variable immunodeficiency. The rearrangement joins TRBV19 to TRBJ2-7; 8 nucleotides match TRBD1. CDR3 residues: CASSIGQGSYEQYF. The DNA read from the CDR3 is TGTGCCAGTAGTATTGGACAGGGTTCCTACGAG.